This TCR beta chain derives from a study of PD-1 blockade in classical Hodgkin lymphoma. Points from the study as a whole: Newly diagnosed patients and complete responders had comparable diversity at baseline.

With regard to this clone: Its antigen is not known.

Using immunoSEQ multiplex PCR, the repertoire was profiled, and TCRdb retains in-frame clones only, with some absent. Seen here are over 20,000 clones, around 80% observed once, and the top ten hold about 7.2%. The CDR3 has 15 residues. CDR1 and CDR2 from the germline V gene are GTSNPN and SVGIG (reference sequence). V gave up 4 bases and J gave up 0 bases; unmatched junction bases: 8. The time point: cycle 4 day 1 (C4D1), after more than five weeks of nivolumab. Exposure to brentuximab vedotin varied, and each patient had relapsed following autologous stem cell transplantation. Complete response, partial response or progressive disease was each patient's best response.

The sequencing used peripheral blood mononuclear cells (PBMCs), collected before the fourth cycle of nivolumab. The chain recombines TRBV30 with TRBJ1-1; the match to TRBD1 covers 7 bases. The receptor's source is a human donor with classical Hodgkin lymphoma. The CDR3 nucleotides are TGTGCCTGGATTATACAGGGGCTATTGAACACTGAAGCTTTCTTT. This sequence encodes CAWIIQGLLNTEAFF. The whole variable domain, remainder taken from reference TRBV30 and TRBJ1-1, is SQTIHQWPATLVQPVGSPLSLECTVEGTSNPNLYWYRQAAGRGLQLLFYSVGIGQISSEVPQNLSASRPQDRQFILSSKKLLLSDSGFYLCAWIIQGLLNTEAFFGQGTRLTVV.